The next 5 T cell receptor beta chains were all read from a single sample in a study of blood T cell repertoires in COVID-19. Here immunoSEQ multiplex PCR was the method, and the copy in TCRdb shows in-frame clones only, minus some. Of tens of thousands of clones listed, roughly 83% are singletons. Sample: peripheral blood. These receptors were taken from a man younger than 40 with COVID-19, enrolled during active disease.

The V gene is TRBV30, the J gene TRBJ1-6; D gene unclear. The CDR3 is 16 residues long. With 0 bases removed from V and 14 bases from J, the gap between germline ends came to 23 bases. Germline CDR1 and CDR2: GTSNPN and SVGIG (reference sequence). CDR3 DNA sequence: TGTGCCTGGAGTGTATCCCCCTCCGCGGGCACGAGGTCCCTCCACTTT. Translation: CAWSVSPSAGTRSLHF.

The V and J genes are TRBV28 and TRBJ1-2; D remains unclear. The V and J ends lost 3 bases and 3 bases respectively, with 11 bases between them. The CDR3 loop spans 14 amino acids. Germline lookup yields CDR1 MDHEN and CDR2 SYDVKM. The CDR3 sequence: CASSFGNYDYGYTF. The DNA of the CDR3 is TGTGCCAGCAGTTTCGGGAATTACGACTATGGCTACACCTTC.

The rearrangement uses TRBV27 and TRBJ1-1; 11 bases align to TRBD1. The length of the CDR3 is 14 residues. CDR1 and CDR2 from the germline V gene are MNHEY and SMNVEV (reference sequence). After removal of 3 bases from V and 6 bases from J, the junction contained 3 bases not matched to a gene. The CDR3 DNA reads as TGTGCCAGCAGTTTGTGGACAGGGGGCGCTGAAGCTTTCTTT. Translated: CASSLWTGGAEAFF.

The V and J genes are TRBV27 and TRBJ1-1; 9 bases map to TRBD1. The junction had 7 bases not matched to a gene; V was cut back by 6 bases and J by 5 bases. Germline V gene lookup returns CDR1 MNHEY and CDR2 SMNVEV (reference sequence). This CDR3 is built from 14 residues. The DNA for the CDR3 is TGTGCCAGCAGGGGGGACAGGGTACGGACTGAAGCTTTCTTT. It yields the protein CASRGDRVRTEAFF.

The chain uses TRBV27 and TRBJ2-7, with TRBD2 as a possible D gene (6 bases). Trimming took off 6 bases at V and 4 bases at J, with 19 bases between the two ends. The CDR3 has 15 residues. Germline CDR1 reads MNHEY; CDR2 reads SMNVEV (reference sequence). The CDR3 DNA reads as TGTGCCAGCAGCCCGAATGCGGGGTTGCTGTACGAGCAGTACTTC. Its translation is CASSPNAGLLYEQYF.